This T cell receptor (beta chain) was documented in a study of T cell responses to AZD1222 COVID-19 vaccine. The germline V gene encodes CDR1 MNHEY and CDR2 SVGAGI. The ends were cut back, 7 bases at V and 1 base at J, with 17 bases in the middle. The CDR3 is 15 residues long. Sequencing was performed with immunoSEQ multiplex PCR; in TCRdb, only in-frame clones are kept and a portion is missing. The sample contains about 140,000 clones, 92% of which appear only once. The chain combines TRBV6-5 with TRBJ2-7; D gene uncertain. This clonotype originated in an adult in good health. This specimen was peripheral blood, taken on day 0 of AZD1222 vaccination. The CDR3 loop reads CASNPKGRRSYEQYF. The CDR3 coding sequence is TGTGCCAGCAACCCCAAAGGCCGGCGTTCCTACGAGCAGTACTTC.